This entry is about one TCR beta chain. Its antigen is unknown. This sample also contains other DNA sequences that code for the same CDR3. This sample was taken from a study of cytomegalovirus exposure and HLA in healthy donors. Broader study findings: In most subjects, TCR beta sequences reportedly gave accurate predictions of HLA-A and HLA-B alleles. Productive rates of about 90% or about 30% were seen for most TCR beta V segments in an earlier analysis.

With 60 Vbeta and 13 Jbeta primers, the PCR was carried out. TCRdb keeps only in-frame clones here, not all; method: immunoSEQ multiplex PCR. The table includes about 180,000 clones, around four fifths detected once. V lost 0 bases, J lost 7 bases, and 10 bases lay in between. This CDR3 spans 13 amino acids. Germline V CDR1 and CDR2: SGHRS, YFSETQ. This chain links TRBV5-1 with TRBJ2-5; D might be TRBD2 (5 bases). Input material: PBMCs. This receptor was obtained from a man between 18 and 35 years old in good health and CMV-seronegative. CDR3 loop: CASSLDGEGTQYF. CDR3 bases: TGCGCCAGCAGCTTGGACGGGGAAGGGACCCAGTACTTC.